This entry lists 18 T cell receptor beta chains sequenced from one sample in a study of CD8 T cells in Susac syndrome. It was with random hexamers that 0.5 to 1 ug RNA was reverse transcribed. TCRdb reprocessed the immunoSEQ multiplex PCR reads with MiXCR, giving one entry per CDR3 protein. The sample has around 270,000 distinct CDR3 sequences, about nine tenths seen once; the top ten hold less than 0.2%. The material sequenced was CD8+ T cells from PBMCs. These receptors all stem from a human donor with multiple sclerosis.

V and J are TRBV7-9 and TRBJ2-5, with 7 bases identical to TRBD2. Looked up from germline, CDR1 is SEHNR and CDR2 is FQNEAQ (reference sequence). CDR3 size: 15 residues. Losses at the gene ends were 5 bases for V and 5 bases for J; bases not matched to a gene: 11. The CDR3: CASSAADGRWETQYF. CDR3 coding DNA: TGTGCCAGCAGCGCTGCGGACGGGAGGTGGGAGACCCAGTACTTC.

This clonotype was counted once. This chain joins TRBV27 and TRBJ2-2; TRBD2 agrees at 11 bases. Germline V lookup: CDR1 MNHEY, CDR2 SMNVEV (reference sequence). The CDR3 runs 15 residues. The J segment lost 7 bases and the V segment lost 6 bases, leaving 7 bases of the junction unmatched. The CDR3: CASSPGTSGLGELFF. The CDR3 bases are TGTGCCAGCAGCCCCGGGACTAGCGGCCTCGGGGAGCTGTTTTTT.

The V and J genes are TRBV6-1 and TRBJ1-6, with a tentative D call TRBD1 (5 bases). The CDR3 has 14 amino acids. The germline CDR1 and CDR2 sequences are MNHNS and SASEGT. Trimming left V 7 bases short and J 7 bases short, with 14 bases between. The CDR3 region is CASTRDGINSPLHF. In DNA, the CDR3 is TGTGCCAGCACCCGGGACGGTATAAATTCACCCCTCCACTTT.

The CDR3 loop reads CATSDLLAGETDTQYF. In DNA form, the CDR3 reads TGTGCCACCAGTGATTTGTTAGCGGGGGAAACAGATACGCAGTATTTT. V is TRBV24-1 and J is TRBJ2-3; 9 bases are shared with TRBD2. V shed 0 bases and J 3 bases; nucleotides not matched to a gene: 3. Germline assignment: CDR1 KGHDR and CDR2 SFDVKD. The CDR3 loop spans 16 amino acids.

The chain is built from TRBV28 and TRBJ2-5, with 9 nucleotides matching TRBD2. J was trimmed by 5 bases and V by 3 bases; bases with no gene match: 10. Germline V gene lookup returns CDR1 MDHEN and CDR2 SYDVKM. The length of the CDR3 is 16 residues. In DNA form, the CDR3 reads TGTGCCAGCAGTTTTCGGCGGGAGGGTTTCTCGGAGACCCAGTACTTC. This gives the protein CASSFRREGFSETQYF.

This clonotype was seen repeatedly, ten times or more. The chain has TRBV30 and TRBJ2-1, with unresolved D. CDR1 is GTSNPN, CDR2 SVGIG, per germline (reference sequence). Trimming removed 8 bases at V and 10 bases at J, with 9 bases between. This CDR3 region has 9 residues. In DNA, the CDR3 is TGTGCCGGCCTAGGAGAGCAGTTCTTC. Translated, it gives CAGLGEQFF.

The chain has TRBV2 and TRBJ2-7; possibly TRBD2 for D (6 bases). Germline values: CDR1 SNHLY, CDR2 FYNNEI. The CDR3 is 12 residues long. Trimming shortened V by 7 bases and J by 5 bases, and 12 bases separated the two germline ends. DNA of the CDR3: TGTGCCAGCACCCGGAGGGGAAACGAGCAGTACTTC. This encodes CASTRRGNEQYF.

The V call is TRBV9, the J call TRBJ2-5; TRBD2 might be the D (5 bases). Germline V lookup: CDR1 SGDLS, CDR2 YYNGEE. This CDR3 contains 15 residues. The V and J ends lost 3 bases and 5 bases respectively, with 17 bases between them. CDR3 sequence: CASSAEGRPRETQYF. CDR3 in DNA: TGTGCCAGCAGCGCCGAGGGCAGGCCGCGGGAGACCCAGTACTTC.

This sequence joins TRBV18 and TRBJ2-7; 9 nucleotides line up with TRBD1. Germline V CDR1 and CDR2: KGHSH, LQKENI. The CDR3 covers 16 residues. V lost 1 base and J lost 4; bases outside the gene matches: 8. The CDR3 DNA reads as TGTGCCAGCTCACCACAAGCGCGGACAGGGGTTTACGAGCAGTACTTC. Its translation is CASSPQARTGVYEQYF.

The table lists this clonotype with a few counts. V gene TRBV6-5 combines with J gene TRBJ1-2; unclear D gene. The CDR3 loop spans 11 amino acids. Germline loops: CDR1 MNHEY, CDR2 SVGAGI. Trimming pared 4 bases from V and 7 bases from J, leaving 7 bases between. CDR3 amino acids: CASSLLGGYTF. As DNA, the CDR3 is TGTGCCAGCAGTTTACTGGGTGGCTACACCTTC.

V and J are TRBV13 and TRBJ2-3, with D possibly matching TRBD2 (6 bases). Germline lookup yields CDR1 PRHDT and CDR2 FYEKMQ (reference sequence). V dropped 5 bases and J dropped 1 base, with 22 bases sitting between them. The CDR3 has 18 residues. CDR3 nucleotides: TGTGCCAGCAGCACAAGCGCCCCAGGGCGGGATGGCACAGATACGCAGTATTTT. Residues: CASSTSAPGRDGTDTQYF.

The chain couples TRBV19 to TRBJ2-1; D remains ambiguous. Germline V gene sequence: CDR1 LNHDA, CDR2 SQIVND (reference sequence). With 10 bases removed from V and 3 bases from J, the gap between germline ends came to 13 bases. The CDR3 covers 13 residues. This CDR3 is CAISQDGYNEQFF. CDR3 in DNA: TGTGCCATTTCTCAAGACGGCTACAATGAGCAGTTCTTC.

A single count supports this clonotype. J is TRBJ2-3 and V is TRBV20-1; 15 bases agree with TRBD2. CDR3 length: 20 amino acids. Germline V lookup: CDR1 DFQATT, CDR2 SNEGSKA (reference sequence). The V and J ends lost 6 bases and 4 bases, in that order; junction bases with no gene match: 20. The CDR3 bases are TGCAGTGCGCAGAGTTCCGGGACTAGCGGGGGGAGTTGGCCTCCAGATACGCAGTATTTT. Its protein is CSAQSSGTSGGSWPPDTQYF.

The chain combines TRBV20-1 with TRBJ1-2; the D is unclear. CDR3 length: 15 residues. The germline V and J ends were trimmed by 5 bases and 0 bases, with 16 bases remaining between them. Germline V gives CDR1 DFQATT, CDR2 SNEGSKA (reference sequence). The CDR3 DNA sequence: TGCAGTGCTCTACCAAACAGACTCTCTAACTATGGCTACACCTTC. Translation: CSALPNRLSNYGYTF.

This sequence joins TRBV7-9 and TRBJ2-1; no definite D call. Trimming removed 5 bases from V and 7 bases from J, with 15 bases in between. The CDR3 extends over 14 amino acids. Germline loops: CDR1 SEHNR, CDR2 FQNEAQ (reference sequence). The CDR3 DNA follows: TGTGCCAGCAGCCCCGGCCAGCCAAGGAATGAGCAGTTCTTC. Its protein is CASSPGQPRNEQFF.

This sequence joins TRBV4-1 and TRBJ2-2; a possible D gene is TRBD1 (5 bases). The CDR3 is 15 amino acids. The germline gives CDR1 MGHRA, CDR2 YSYEKL. Between the trimmed V and J ends, which lost 4 bases and 0 bases, there was a span of 9 bases. The CDR3 sequence is CASSLGVANTGELFF. CDR3 coding DNA: TGCGCCAGCAGCCTAGGGGTAGCGAACACCGGGGAGCTGTTTTTT.

The chain links TRBV7-2 to TRBJ2-7; D gene uncertain. Germline CDR1 and CDR2: SGHTA and FQGNSA. V gave up 1 base and J gave up 5 bases, with 9 bases separating them. The CDR3 is made up of 13 amino acids. This CDR3 is CASSLDVLDEQYF. The CDR3 DNA sequence: TGTGCCAGCAGCTTAGATGTTCTGGACGAGCAGTACTTC.

The chain has TRBV7-9 and TRBJ2-2; a possible D gene is TRBD1 (6 bases). The CDR3 runs 15 residues. Between the trimmed V and J ends, which lost 5 bases and 4 bases, there was a span of 14 bases. Germline CDR1 reads SEHNR; CDR2 reads FQNEAQ (reference sequence). The CDR3 DNA reads TGTGCCAGCAGCAAACAGGGAAGTATCACCGGGGAGCTGTTTTTT. Its protein is CASSKQGSITGELFF.